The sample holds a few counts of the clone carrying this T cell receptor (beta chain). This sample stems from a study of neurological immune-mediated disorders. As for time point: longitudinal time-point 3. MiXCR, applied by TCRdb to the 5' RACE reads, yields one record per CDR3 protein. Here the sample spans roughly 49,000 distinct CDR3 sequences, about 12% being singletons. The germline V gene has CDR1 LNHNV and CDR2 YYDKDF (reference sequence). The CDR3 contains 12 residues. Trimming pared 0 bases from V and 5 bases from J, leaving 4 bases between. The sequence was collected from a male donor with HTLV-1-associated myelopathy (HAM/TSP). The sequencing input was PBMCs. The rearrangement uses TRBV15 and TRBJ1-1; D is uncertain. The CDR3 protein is CATSRDRTEAFF. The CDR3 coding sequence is TGTGCCACCAGCAGAGATAGGACTGAAGCTTTCTTT.